The next 2 T cell receptor beta chains were all read from a single sample in a study of shared clonotypes between healthy human individuals. Assay used: immunoSEQ multiplex PCR; TCRdb lists only in-frame clones, some missing. The sample yields about 1.5 million clones, about 98% seen once. The sample taken for sequencing was naive CD4+ T cells sorted from blood. Subset defined: CD45RA+ positively selected. The receptors originated from a man aged 25-45 years in good health.

This chain connects TRBV28 to TRBJ1-5, with D perhaps TRBD1 (5 bases). Germline V gene sequence: CDR1 MDHEN, CDR2 SYDVKM. Deletions cut 7 bases from V and 4 bases from J, with 11 bases between. This CDR3 has 13 amino acids. The CDR3 coding sequence is TGTGCCAGCACCCCGGGGGTAAATCAGCCCCAGCATTTT. It is translated as CASTPGVNQPQHF.

The gene calls are TRBV10-3 and TRBJ2-7; D is unresolved. The ends were cut back, 2 bases at V and 0 bases at J, with 5 bases in the middle. This CDR3 contains 13 residues. Germline loops: CDR1 ENHRY, CDR2 SYGVKD. Here the CDR3 reads CAISEAPSYEQYF. Here the CDR3 DNA reads TGTGCCATCAGTGAGGCACCCTCCTACGAGCAGTACTTC.